This T cell receptor (beta chain) is drawn from a study of breast tumors, draining lymph nodes, adjacent tissues. This clonotype was seen at least ten times. Antigen unknown. Study-wide results and limits: Tumor TCR diversity was below lymph nodes but above nontumor tissue. Compared with basal-like, luminal-like tumors shared significantly more repertoire with nontumor tissue. Most tumor T cells seemingly derive from lymph node, then expand in tumor. Tumor T cell lymph node origin was a supported hypothesis, not proven.

Breast cancer patients provided tissue from their axillary draining lymph nodes. Each CDR3 protein is one row after TCRdb ran MiXCR on the multiplex PCR reads. The repertoire includes roughly 130,000 distinct CDR3 sequences, about 20% of them detected once, and around 3.5% sits in the top ten. Between the trimmed V and J ends, which lost 0 bases and 10 bases, there was a span of 22 bases. This CDR3 spans 17 amino acids. Germline V CDR1 and CDR2: SGHAT, FQNNGV. The origin of this receptor is a female donor with breast cancer. Some clones in this sample may be carry-over from other donors' samples. The genes are TRBV11-2 and TRBJ2-1; no clear D gene. The sample was axillary lymph node tissue. The CDR3 here is CASSLEGSSVWVMEQFF. The CDR3 coding sequence is TGTGCCAGCAGCTTAGAAGGCTCCTCCGTCTGGGTCATGGAGCAGTTCTTC.